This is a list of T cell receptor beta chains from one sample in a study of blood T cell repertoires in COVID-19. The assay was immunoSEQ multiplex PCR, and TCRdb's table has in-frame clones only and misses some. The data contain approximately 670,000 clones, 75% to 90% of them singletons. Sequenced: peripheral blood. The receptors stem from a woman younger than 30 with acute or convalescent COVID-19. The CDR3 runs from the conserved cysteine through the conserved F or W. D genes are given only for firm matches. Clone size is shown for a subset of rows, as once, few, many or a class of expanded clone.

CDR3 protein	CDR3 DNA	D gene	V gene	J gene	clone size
CASSLRSRASGDGYTF	TGTGCCAGCAGCCTGCGGAGCAGGGCGTCGGGGGATGGCTACACCTTC	-	TRBV14	TRBJ1-2	-
CASRPLGTLHTDTQYF	TGTGCCAGCAGGCCCCTCGGGACTCTACACACAGATACGCAGTATTTT	-	TRBV7-2	TRBJ2-3	once
CASSSDRGGETQYF	TGTGCCAGCAGTTCCGACAGGGGAGGGGAGACCCAGTACTTC	-	TRBV2	TRBJ2-5	-
CASSPGSVTSGTDTQYF	TGTGCCAGCAGTCCCGGGTCGGTGACTAGCGGCACAGATACGCAGTATTTT	TRBD2	TRBV13	TRBJ2-3	-
CASSPGDRPYGYTF	TGTGCCAGCAGCCCGGGGGACAGGCCCTATGGCTACACCTTC	TRBD1	TRBV6-5	TRBJ1-2	once
CASSLGRGLSSGANVLTF	TGTGCCAGCAGCCTGGGCAGGGGTTTGTCGTCTGGGGCCAACGTCCTGACTTTC	-	TRBV7-3	TRBJ2-6	-
CASSKCDLNYGYTF	TGTGCCAGCAGCAAATGCGATCTTAACTATGGCTACACCTTC	-	TRBV21-1	TRBJ1-2	-
CASSFPNRVQYF	TGTGCCAGCAGCTTCCCAAACAGGGTTCAGTACTTC	-	TRBV7-2	TRBJ2-7	-
CATAPGIIDTQYF	TGTGCCACCGCTCCAGGGATCATAGATACGCAGTATTTT	-	TRBV24-1	TRBJ2-3	-
CASSLLSGSSYEQYF	TGTGCCAGCAGTTTGTTAAGCGGTAGCTCCTACGAGCAGTACTTC	-	TRBV27	TRBJ2-7	-
CASTPMGQGMGGYTF	TGTGCCAGCACCCCTATGGGACAGGGAATGGGGGGCTACACCTTC	TRBD1	TRBV5-6	TRBJ1-2	-
CASQASGGINEQFF	TGTGCCAGCCAGGCTAGCGGGGGGATTAATGAGCAGTTCTTC	TRBD2	TRBV6-5	TRBJ2-1	-
CASRTGWITEAFF	TGTGCCAGTAGAACAGGGTGGATTACTGAAGCTTTCTTT	-	TRBV19	TRBJ1-1	-
CASSEHEASYEQYF	TGTGCCAGCAGCGAGCACGAAGCCTCCTACGAGCAGTACTTC	-	TRBV9	TRBJ2-7	-
CASSQGRGAGYNEQFF	TGCGCCAGCAGCCAAGGCAGGGGGGCGGGGTACAATGAGCAGTTCTTC	-	TRBV4-3	TRBJ2-1	-
CASSFGQGGEQYF	TGTGCCAGCAGCTTCGGACAGGGCGGCGAGCAGTACTTC	TRBD1	TRBV5-6	TRBJ2-7	few
CATQIAVNTGELFF	TGTGCCACTCAGATAGCGGTGAACACCGGGGAGCTGTTTTTT	-	TRBV27	TRBJ2-2	-
CAWSRASLFYNEQFF	TGTGCCTGGAGTCGAGCGAGCCTATTTTACAATGAGCAGTTCTTC	-	TRBV30	TRBJ2-1	-
CSVDGAQNTEAFF	TGCAGCGTTGATGGGGCACAGAACACTGAAGCTTTCTTT	-	TRBV29-1	TRBJ1-1	few
CASSQEDRPTYEQYF	TGTGCCAGCAGCCAAGAAGACAGACCTACCTACGAGCAGTACTTC	-	TRBV3-1/TRBV3-2	TRBJ2-7	-
CSVWDRNYGYTF	TGCAGCGTCTGGGACAGAAACTATGGCTACACCTTC	TRBD1	TRBV29-1	TRBJ1-2	-
CASSYSPDRGQPQHF	TGTGCCAGCAGTTACTCCCCGGACAGGGGACAGCCCCAGCATTTT	TRBD1	TRBV6-2/TRBV6-3	TRBJ1-5	-
CAWRDRDNYGYTF	TGTGCCTGGAGGGACAGGGATAACTATGGCTACACCTTC	TRBD1	TRBV30	TRBJ1-2	-
CASRIQGYSNQPQHF	TGTGCCAGTAGGATACAGGGATATAGCAATCAGCCTCAGCATTTT	-	TRBV19	TRBJ1-5	-
CASSPGQREAFF	TGTGCCAGCAGCCCGGGACAGCGTGAAGCTTTCTTT	TRBD1	TRBV7-9	TRBJ1-1	-